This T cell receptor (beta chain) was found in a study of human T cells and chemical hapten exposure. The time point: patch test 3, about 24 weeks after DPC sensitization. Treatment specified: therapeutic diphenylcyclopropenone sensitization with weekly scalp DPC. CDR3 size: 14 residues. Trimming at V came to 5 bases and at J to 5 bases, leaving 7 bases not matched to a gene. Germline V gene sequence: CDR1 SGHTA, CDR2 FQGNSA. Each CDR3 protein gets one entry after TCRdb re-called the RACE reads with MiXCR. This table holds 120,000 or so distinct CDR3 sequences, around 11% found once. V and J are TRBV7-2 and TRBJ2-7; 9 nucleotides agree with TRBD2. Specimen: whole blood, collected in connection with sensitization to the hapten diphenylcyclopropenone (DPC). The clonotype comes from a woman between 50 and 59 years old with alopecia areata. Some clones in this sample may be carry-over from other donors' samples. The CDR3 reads CASSPRTSVHEQYF. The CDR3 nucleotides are TGTGCCAGCAGCCCCCGGACTAGCGTCCACGAGCAGTACTTC.